The T cell receptor beta chain described here comes from a study of PD-1 blockade in classical Hodgkin lymphoma. Produced via immunoSEQ multiplex PCR; TCRdb's table is partial and in-frame only. The sample includes about 58,000 clones, 91% of them seen just once. This clone appeared a few times. The antigen remains undetermined. Every patient relapsed after autologous stem cell transplantation, and brentuximab vedotin exposure varied. This CDR3 contains 15 residues. V was pared by 0 bases and J by 0 bases, with 7 bases between. Looked up from germline, CDR1 is LGHNA and CDR2 is YSLEER. Whole-study findings and limits: Before treatment, TCR diversity in newly diagnosed patients was reportedly lower than in healthy donors.

This chain links TRBV4-3 with TRBJ2-3; D ambiguous. Sequenced material: peripheral blood mononuclear cells (PBMCs), taken before the second cycle of nivolumab. The clonotype originates from a human donor with classical Hodgkin lymphoma. Written as DNA, the CDR3 is TGCGCCAGCAGCCAAGATGGCAGAAGCACAGATACGCAGTATTTT. Protein: CASSQDGRSTDTQYF.